This is a list of T cell receptor beta chains from one sample in a study of OX40 agonist ivuxolimab in advanced cancers. Produced via immunoSEQ multiplex PCR; TCRdb's table is partial and in-frame only. The data show about 47,000 clones, with roughly 84% seen just once and under 30% held by the top ten. This material consisted of CD4+ or CD8+ T cells sorted from blood, taken in a trial of the OX40 agonist ivuxolimab. The source is an adult with an advanced solid tumor such as melanoma, head and neck, liver or kidney cancer. Each CDR3 is given with its conserved first and last residue. The D gene is left open where the match is weak. Not every row has a clone size; where given, it reads once, few, many or a size class.

.	.	TRBV19	TRBJ1-5	TGTGCCAGTAGTATAGCTCATCTCGAGAATCAGCCCCAGCATTTT	CASSIAHLENQPQHF
TRBD1	.	TRBV7-8	TRBJ2-7	TGTGCCAGCAGGCTGGACAGGGCCAGCTCCTACGAGCAGTACTTC	CASRLDRASSYEQYF
TRBD2	.	TRBV5-1	TRBJ2-1	TGCGCCAGCAGCTCGGGACTAGCGGGGGAGCAGTTCTTC	CASSSGLAGEQFF
.	once	TRBV27	TRBJ2-1	TGTGCCAGCAGTTTATTCAATGAGCAGTTCTTC	CASSLFNEQFF
TRBD1	.	TRBV7-7	TRBJ2-2	TGTGCTAGCAGCGCAGGGACAGAGGGGGCCGGGGAGCTGTTTTTT	CASSAGTEGAGELFF
.	few	TRBV5-3	TRBJ2-7	TGTGCCAGAAGCCCGTGTAGGGGGTTCTCCCCTCGGGACTACGAGCAGTACTTC	CARSPCRGFSPRDYEQYF
TRBD2	.	TRBV9	TRBJ2-5	TGTGCCAGCAGCGTAGGAGGGACTAGCGGGAGTCGGGAGACCCAGTACTTC	CASSVGGTSGSRETQYF
.	.	TRBV30	TRBJ2-7	TGTGCCTGTCCTTCTGACTATGCCTACGAGCAGTACTTC	CACPSDYAYEQYF
.	.	TRBV7-2	TRBJ1-5	TGTGCCAGCAGCTTAGGAGTCTCCCAGCCCCAGCATTTT	CASSLGVSQPQHF
.	.	TRBV5-1	TRBJ2-7	TGCGCCAGCAGTTTGGCCGTGGGGGCACGCGAGCAGTACTTC	CASSLAVGAREQYF
.	.	TRBV19	TRBJ1-5	TGTGCCAGTAGTATAGGCCCGTTTAATCAGCCCCAGCATTTT	CASSIGPFNQPQHF
.	.	TRBV27	TRBJ2-2	TGTGCCAGCAGCCACGGTCTAGTTACGAACACCGGGGAGCTGTTTTTT	CASSHGLVTNTGELFF
.	.	TRBV14	TRBJ2-1	TGTGCCAGCAGCCAAGAGTGGGAGCCAACCTACAATGAGCAGTTCTTC	CASSQEWEPTYNEQFF
TRBD1	.	TRBV29-1	TRBJ1-2	TGCAGCGCAGCCGGACAGGGGGACTATGGCTACACCTTC	CSAAGQGDYGYTF
.	.	TRBV4-1	TRBJ2-3	TGCGCCAGCAGCCAAGGCGGGGATACGCAGTATTTT	CASSQGGDTQYF
TRBD1	.	TRBV30	TRBJ2-1	TGTGCCTGGAGTCTAGGGACAGGGGAGGTGGACAATGAGCAGTTCTTC	CAWSLGTGEVDNEQFF
TRBD1	.	TRBV7-9	TRBJ1-2	TGTGCCAGCAGCTTAGTTGGGACAGACTATGGCTACACCTTC	CASSLVGTDYGYTF
TRBD2	.	TRBV27	TRBJ2-1	TGTGCCAGCAGTTACCCCAGCGGGAGTATGGAGAATGAGCAGTTCTTC	CASSYPSGSMENEQFF
.	once	TRBV28	TRBJ2-7	TGTGCCAGCAGCTCAGGGGTTCACTACGAGCAGTACTTC	CASSSGVHYEQYF
TRBD2	.	TRBV19	TRBJ2-3	TGTGCCAGTAAACGCGGGACTAGCGACACAGATACGCAGTATTTT	CASKRGTSDTDTQYF
.	.	TRBV29-1	TRBJ1-2	TGCAGCGTTGAAGGGGGGCAGGGTGGCTACACCTTC	CSVEGGQGGYTF
.	.	TRBV27	TRBJ2-2	TGTGCCAGCGGATTTACCCCATTACCCACCGGGGAGCTGTTTTTT	CASGFTPLPTGELFF
.	.	TRBV6-1	TRBJ2-2	TGTGCCAGCAGTGAACGGCAGGGGTATCTCACCGGGGAGCTGTTTTTT	CASSERQGYLTGELFF
.	.	TRBV14	TRBJ2-3	TGTGCCAGCAGCCCCCCGTGGGGAGATACGCAGTATTTT	CASSPPWGDTQYF
TRBD2	.	TRBV6-1	TRBJ2-1	TGTGCCAGCACCCAAGACGGGACTAGTTACAATGAGCAGTTCTTC	CASTQDGTSYNEQFF
.	.	TRBV7-9	TRBJ1-6	TGTGCCAGCAGATGGGACCTTCAGCCCCTCCACTTT	CASRWDLQPLHF
TRBD1	.	TRBV7-9	TRBJ1-4	TGTGCCAGCAGCTCCCCGGGACAGGGTGCAACTAATGAAAAACTGTTTTTT	CASSSPGQGATNEKLFF
.	medium-sized	TRBV4-3	TRBJ1-2	TGCGCCAGCAGCCAATCAGGGGCGTCTAACTATGGCTACACCTTC	CASSQSGASNYGYTF
TRBD2	.	TRBV9	TRBJ2-2	TGTGCCAGCAGCGTAGTTCTAGCGGAGGCGAACACCGGGGAGCTGTTTTTT	CASSVVLAEANTGELFF
.	once	TRBV25-1	TRBJ2-7	TGTGCCAGCAGTGGGTCAAAACCTGCATACGAGCAGTACTTC	CASSGSKPAYEQYF
TRBD2	.	TRBV28	TRBJ2-1	TGTGCCAGCAGTTTACCGACTAGCGGGAGTTTTCCCTCCTACAATGAGCAGTTCTTC	CASSLPTSGSFPSYNEQFF
.	.	TRBV5-1	TRBJ2-2	TGCGCCAGCAGCACTTCGAGCACCGGGGAGCTGTTTTTT	CASSTSSTGELFF
TRBD1	few	TRBV4-1	TRBJ1-1	TGCGCCAGCAGCCGAGCACAGGGGAGCACTGAAGCTTTCTTT	CASSRAQGSTEAFF
.	.	TRBV27	TRBJ2-5	TGTGCCAGCAGTTTTGGGGGGAACAAAGAGACCCAGTACTTC	CASSFGGNKETQYF
.	.	TRBV5-3	TRBJ2-7	TGTGCCAGAAGCTCTCCTCGTGACAGGCGACTAACTACCTACGAGCAGTACTTC	CARSSPRDRRLTTYEQYF
.	.	TRBV7-9	TRBJ1-2	TGTGCCAGCAGCTTACAGGTACCTATTGATGGCTACACCTTC	CASSLQVPIDGYTF
.	.	TRBV11-2	TRBJ2-6	TGTGCCACCCTCGACCACCGCTCTGGGGCCAACGTCCTGACTTTC	CATLDHRSGANVLTF
.	few	TRBV5-1	TRBJ1-1	TGCGCCAGCAGCCGACTAGGGACTGAAGCTTTCTTT	CASSRLGTEAFF
TRBD2	.	TRBV6-4	TRBJ2-4	TGTGCCAGCAGTGCCTTAGCGGGGGAAGGGAACATTCAGTACTTC	CASSALAGEGNIQYF
.	.	TRBV27	TRBJ2-7	TGTGCCAGCAGTGGGGGGGCTACCGGGAACGAGCAGTACTTC	CASSGGATGNEQYF
.	.	TRBV29-1	TRBJ2-7	TGCAGCGCGGGACAAACAGGGGAGCAGTACTTC	CSAGQTGEQYF
.	.	TRBV19	TRBJ1-5	TGTGCCAGTACCTCAGGACCCTATCAGCCCCAGCATTTT	CASTSGPYQPQHF
.	few	TRBV5-1	TRBJ2-2	TGCGCCAGCGCACAGGGTAGCGGGGAGCTGTTTTTT	CASAQGSGELFF
.	once	TRBV10-2	TRBJ2-7	TGCGCCAGCAGTGAGATGGGCGAGCAGTACTTC	CASSEMGEQYF
.	.	TRBV11-2	TRBJ2-3	TGTGCCAGCAGCTTAATCTCCTCCTCACCCGATACGCAGTATTTT	CASSLISSSPDTQYF
.	.	TRBV5-4	TRBJ2-2	TGTGCCAGCAGCTCCAGGGGGGCCGGGGAGCTGTTTTTT	CASSSRGAGELFF
TRBD2	.	TRBV4-1	TRBJ2-1	TGCGCCAGCAGCCAGTTTTCGGGACACAAGGGCGGGGGGTACAATGAGCAGTTCTTC	CASSQFSGHKGGGYNEQFF
TRBD2	.	TRBV6-5	TRBJ2-3	TGTGCCAGCAGTTCCACTAGCGGGAGCGGGACAGATACGCAGTATTTT	CASSSTSGSGTDTQYF
TRBD1	.	TRBV6-5	TRBJ2-1	TGTGCCAGCAGAACCCTGGGACAGTACAATGAGCAGTTCTTC	CASRTLGQYNEQFF
.	.	TRBV9	TRBJ2-7	TGTGCCAGCAGCGTAGGCGCTAGAATACCCTACGAGCAGTACTTC	CASSVGARIPYEQYF
TRBD1	.	TRBV14	TRBJ2-7	TGTGCCAGCAGCAAATGGACAGGCTACGAGCAGTACTTC	CASSKWTGYEQYF
.	.	TRBV5-6	TRBJ1-1	TGTGCCAGCAGCTTGATGGGTGAAGCTTTCTTT	CASSLMGEAFF
.	.	TRBV28	TRBJ2-2	TGTGCCAGCAGTTCCGGGGTGGGCACCGGGGAGCTGTTTTTT	CASSSGVGTGELFF
.	.	TRBV4-2	TRBJ2-2	TGTGCCAGCAGCCAAGAGAACACCGGGGAGCTGTTTTTT	CASSQENTGELFF
.	.	TRBV28	TRBJ2-3	TGTGCCAGCAGTTTTAGTCTGGCGAGACACACAGATACGCAGTATTTT	CASSFSLARHTDTQYF
.	.	TRBV27	TRBJ1-1	TGTGCCAGCAGTCCCCCTGGGGTAACTGAAGCTTTCTTT	CASSPPGVTEAFF
.	medium-sized	TRBV5-4	TRBJ2-6	TGTGCCAGCAGCCGCATCTACAGCGATTCTGGGGCCAACGTCCTGACTTTC	CASSRIYSDSGANVLTF
.	.	TRBV13	TRBJ2-1	TGTGCCAGCAGCCTTGCTTACGATGAGCAGTTCTTC	CASSLAYDEQFF